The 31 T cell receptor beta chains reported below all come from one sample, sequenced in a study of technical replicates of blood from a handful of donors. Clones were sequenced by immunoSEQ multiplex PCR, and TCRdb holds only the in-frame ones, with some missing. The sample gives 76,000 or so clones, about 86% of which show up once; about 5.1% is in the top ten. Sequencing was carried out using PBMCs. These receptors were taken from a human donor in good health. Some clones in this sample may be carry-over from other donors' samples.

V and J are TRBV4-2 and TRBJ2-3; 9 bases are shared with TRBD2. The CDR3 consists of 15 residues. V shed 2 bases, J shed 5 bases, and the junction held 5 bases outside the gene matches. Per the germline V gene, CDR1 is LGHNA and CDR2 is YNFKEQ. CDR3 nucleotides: TGTGCCAGCAGCCAACCGGGACTAGCAGGAGATACGCAGTATTTT. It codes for CASSQPGLAGDTQYF.

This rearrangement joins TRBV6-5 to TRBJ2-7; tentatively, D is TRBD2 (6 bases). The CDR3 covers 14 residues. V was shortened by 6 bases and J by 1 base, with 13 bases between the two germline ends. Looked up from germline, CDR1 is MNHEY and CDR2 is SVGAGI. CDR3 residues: CASRHFSGSYEQYF. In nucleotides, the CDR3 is TGTGCCAGCAGACACTTTAGCGGTTCCTACGAGCAGTACTTC.

The CDR3 nucleotides are TGTGCCAGCAGTTATTCGGCAGGGGCAGATACGCAGTATTTT. This gives the protein CASSYSAGADTQYF. The chain is built from TRBV6-5 and TRBJ2-3; a possible D gene is TRBD1 (6 bases). The CDR3 consists of 14 residues. From germline, CDR1 is MNHEY and CDR2 SVGAGI. V lost 3 bases, J lost 4 bases, and 11 bases lay in between.

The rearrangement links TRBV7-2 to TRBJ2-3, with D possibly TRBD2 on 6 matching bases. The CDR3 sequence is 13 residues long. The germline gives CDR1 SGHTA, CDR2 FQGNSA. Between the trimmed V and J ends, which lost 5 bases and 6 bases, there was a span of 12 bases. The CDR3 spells CASSPPGLDTQYF. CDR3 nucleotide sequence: TGTGCCAGCAGCCCACCGGGACTCGATACGCAGTATTTT.

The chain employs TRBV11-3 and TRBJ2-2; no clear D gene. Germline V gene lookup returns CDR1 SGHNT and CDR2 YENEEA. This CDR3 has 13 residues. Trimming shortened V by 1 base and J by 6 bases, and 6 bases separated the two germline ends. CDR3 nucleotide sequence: TGTGCCAGCAGCTTAGGTCTTCCCGGGGAGCTGTTTTTT. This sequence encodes CASSLGLPGELFF.

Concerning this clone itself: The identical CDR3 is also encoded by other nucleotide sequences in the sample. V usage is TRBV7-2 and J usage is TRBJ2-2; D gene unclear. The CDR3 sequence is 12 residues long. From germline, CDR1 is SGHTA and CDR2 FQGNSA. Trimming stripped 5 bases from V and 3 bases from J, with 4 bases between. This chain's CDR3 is CASSRDTGELFF. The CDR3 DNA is TGTGCCAGCAGCCGAGACACCGGGGAGCTGTTTTTT.

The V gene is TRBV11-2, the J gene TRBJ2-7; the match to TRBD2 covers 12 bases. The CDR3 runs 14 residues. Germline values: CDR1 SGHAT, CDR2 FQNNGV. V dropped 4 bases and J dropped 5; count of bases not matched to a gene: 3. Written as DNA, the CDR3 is TGTGCCAGCAGCTCGCTAGCGGGGGGGCACGAGCAGTACTTC. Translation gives CASSSLAGGHEQYF.

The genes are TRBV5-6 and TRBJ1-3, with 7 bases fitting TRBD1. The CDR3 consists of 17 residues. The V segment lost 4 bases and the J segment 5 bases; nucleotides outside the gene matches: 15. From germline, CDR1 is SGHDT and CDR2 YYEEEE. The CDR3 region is CASSPDRHPFLRNTIYF. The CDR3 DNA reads TGTGCCAGCAGCCCGGACAGGCACCCTTTTCTCAGAAACACCATATATTTT. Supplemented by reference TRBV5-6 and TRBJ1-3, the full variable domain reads DAGVTQSPTHLIKTRGQQVTLRCSPKSGHDTVSWYQQALGQGPQFIFQYYEEEERQRGNFPDRFSGHQFPNYSSELNVNALLLGDSALYLCASSPDRHPFLRNTIYFGEGSWLTVV.

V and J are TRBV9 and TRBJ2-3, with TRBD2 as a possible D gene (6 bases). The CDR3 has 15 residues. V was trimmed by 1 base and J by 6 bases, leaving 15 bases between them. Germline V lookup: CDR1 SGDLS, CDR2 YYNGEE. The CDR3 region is CASSVSPGVGDTQYF. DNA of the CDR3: TGTGCCAGCAGCGTATCCCCGGGAGTGGGGGATACGCAGTATTTT. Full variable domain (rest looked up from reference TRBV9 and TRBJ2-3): DSGVTQTPKHLITATGQRVTLRCSPRSGDLSVYWYQQSLDQGLQFLIQYYNGEERAKGNILERFSAQQFPDLHSELNLSSLELGDSALYFCASSVSPGVGDTQYFGPGTRLTVL.

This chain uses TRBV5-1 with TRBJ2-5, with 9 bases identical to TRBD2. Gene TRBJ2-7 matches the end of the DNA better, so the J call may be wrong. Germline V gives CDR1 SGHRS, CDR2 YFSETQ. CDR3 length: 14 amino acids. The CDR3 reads CASSSSSGNYEQYF. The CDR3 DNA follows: TGCGCCAGCAGCTCCTCTAGCGGGAATTACGAGCAGTACTTC.

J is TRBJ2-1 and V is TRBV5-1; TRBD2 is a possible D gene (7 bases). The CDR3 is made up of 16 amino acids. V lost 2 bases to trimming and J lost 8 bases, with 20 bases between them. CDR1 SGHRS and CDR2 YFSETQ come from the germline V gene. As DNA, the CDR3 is TGCGCCAGCAGCTTTAATCTTGGGGGGGGCAGCGATGAGCAGTTCTTC. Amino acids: CASSFNLGGGSDEQFF. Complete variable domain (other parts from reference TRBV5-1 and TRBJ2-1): KAGVTQTPRYLIKTRGQQVTLSCSPISGHRSVSWYQQTPGQGLQFLFEYFSETQRNKGNFPGRFSGRQFSNSRSEMNVSTLELGDSALYLCASSFNLGGGSDEQFFGPGTRLTVL.

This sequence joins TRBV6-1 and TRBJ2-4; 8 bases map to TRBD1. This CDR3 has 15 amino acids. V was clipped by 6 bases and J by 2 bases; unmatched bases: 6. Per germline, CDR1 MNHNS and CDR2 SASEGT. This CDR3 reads CASRDRDGPKNIQYF. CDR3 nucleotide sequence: TGTGCCAGCAGGGACAGGGACGGCCCCAAAAACATTCAGTACTTC.

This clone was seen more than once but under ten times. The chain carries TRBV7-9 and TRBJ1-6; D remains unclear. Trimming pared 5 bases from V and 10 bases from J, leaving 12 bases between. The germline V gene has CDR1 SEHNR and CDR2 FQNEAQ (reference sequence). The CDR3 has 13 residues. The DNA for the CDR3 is TGTGCCAGCAGCCTGGCGGGTGGATCACCCCTCCACTTT. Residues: CASSLAGGSPLHF.

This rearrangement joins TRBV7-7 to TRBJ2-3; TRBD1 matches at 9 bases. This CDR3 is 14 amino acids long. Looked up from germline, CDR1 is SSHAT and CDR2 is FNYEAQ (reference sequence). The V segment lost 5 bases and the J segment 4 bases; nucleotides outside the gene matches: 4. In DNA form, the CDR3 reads TGTGCCAGCAGCCGGGACAGGGCGCCAGATACGCAGTATTTT. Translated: CASSRDRAPDTQYF.

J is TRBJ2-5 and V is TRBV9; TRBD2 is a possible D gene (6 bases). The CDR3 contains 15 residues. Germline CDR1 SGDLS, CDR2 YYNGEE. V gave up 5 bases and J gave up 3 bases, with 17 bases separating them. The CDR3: CASSPTRGGEETQYF. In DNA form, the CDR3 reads TGTGCCAGCAGTCCCACACGAGGCGGGGAAGAGACCCAGTACTTC. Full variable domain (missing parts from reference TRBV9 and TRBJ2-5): DSGVTQTPKHLITATGQRVTLRCSPRSGDLSVYWYQQSLDQGLQFLIQYYNGEERAKGNILERFSAQQFPDLHSELNLSSLELGDSALYFCASSPTRGGEETQYFGPGTRLLVL.

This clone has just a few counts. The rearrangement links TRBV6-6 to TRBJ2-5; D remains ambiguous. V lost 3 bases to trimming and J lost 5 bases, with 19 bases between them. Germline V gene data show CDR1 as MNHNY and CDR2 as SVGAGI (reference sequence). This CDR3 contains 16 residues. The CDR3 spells CASSYIRPWALETQYF. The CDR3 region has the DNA TGTGCCAGCAGTTATATACGTCCGTGGGCATTGGAGACCCAGTACTTC.

CDR3 sequence: CASSQVSLVNTDTQYF. CDR3 sequence (DNA): TGTGCCAGCAGCCAAGTAAGCCTAGTGAACACAGATACGCAGTATTTT. The rearrangement joins TRBV4-2 to TRBJ2-3; D is unclear. The CDR3 is made up of 16 amino acids. CDR1 and CDR2 from the germline V gene are LGHNA and YNFKEQ. V lost 1 base and J 2 bases, leaving 13 bases between the germline ends.

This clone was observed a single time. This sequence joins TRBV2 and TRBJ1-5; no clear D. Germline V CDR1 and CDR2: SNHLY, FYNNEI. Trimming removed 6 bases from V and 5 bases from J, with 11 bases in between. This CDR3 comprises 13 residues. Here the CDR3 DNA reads TGTGCCAGCAGACGGGAGCAATATCAGCCCCAGCATTTT. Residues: CASRREQYQPQHF.

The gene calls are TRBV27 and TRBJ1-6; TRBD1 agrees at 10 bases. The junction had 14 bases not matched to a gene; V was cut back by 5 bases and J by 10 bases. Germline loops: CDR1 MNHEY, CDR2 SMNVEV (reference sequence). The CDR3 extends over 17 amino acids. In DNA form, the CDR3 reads TGTGCCAGCAGTCCTTACGGGGGACAGGGGACAAGATCACCCCTCCACTTT. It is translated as CASSPYGGQGTRSPLHF.

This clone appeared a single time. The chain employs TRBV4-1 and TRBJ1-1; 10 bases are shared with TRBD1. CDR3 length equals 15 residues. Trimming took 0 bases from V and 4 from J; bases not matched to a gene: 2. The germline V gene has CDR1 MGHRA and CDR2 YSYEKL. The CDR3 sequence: CASSQEGTGVTEAFF. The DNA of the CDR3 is TGCGCCAGCAGCCAAGAGGGGACAGGGGTCACTGAAGCTTTCTTT.

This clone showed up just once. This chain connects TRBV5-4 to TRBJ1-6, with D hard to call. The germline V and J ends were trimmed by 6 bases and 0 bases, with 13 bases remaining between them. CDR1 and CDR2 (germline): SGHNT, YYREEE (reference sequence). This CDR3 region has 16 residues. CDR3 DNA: TGTGCCAGCACATTAGGCGGGAGCTCCTATAATTCACCCCTCCACTTT. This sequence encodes CASTLGGSSYNSPLHF.

Here the CDR3 reads CASSQETGGGYEQYF. The DNA for the CDR3 is TGCGCCAGCAGCCAAGAGACAGGGGGCGGCTACGAGCAGTACTTC. V usage is TRBV4-1 and J usage is TRBJ2-7; 10 bases are shared with TRBD1. With 0 bases clipped from V and 3 bases from J, the junction kept 2 bases outside the gene matches. CDR3 length equals 15 residues. The germline gives CDR1 MGHRA, CDR2 YSYEKL.

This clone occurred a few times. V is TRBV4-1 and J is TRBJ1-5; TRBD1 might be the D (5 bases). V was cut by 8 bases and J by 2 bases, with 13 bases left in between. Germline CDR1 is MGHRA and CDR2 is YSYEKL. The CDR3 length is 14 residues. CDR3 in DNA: TGCGCCAGCTCGACCAGGGAGGGCAATCAGCCCCAGCATTTT. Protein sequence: CASSTREGNQPQHF.

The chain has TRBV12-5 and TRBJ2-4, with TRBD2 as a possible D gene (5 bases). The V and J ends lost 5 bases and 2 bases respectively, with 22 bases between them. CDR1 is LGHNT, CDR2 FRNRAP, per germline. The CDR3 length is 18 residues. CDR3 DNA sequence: TGTGCTAGTGGTACCCCGACTGGAACGGGAAAGACCAAAAACATTCAGTACTTC. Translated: CASGTPTGTGKTKNIQYF.

The CDR3 region is CASSLEVQGYGYTF. DNA of the CDR3: TGTGCCAGCAGCTTAGAGGTACAGGGGTATGGCTACACCTTC. The rearrangement links TRBV7-6 to TRBJ1-2; the match to TRBD1 covers 7 bases. Trimming at V came to 1 base and at J to 5 bases, leaving 4 bases not matched to a gene. The CDR3 totals 14 residues. The V gene's germline CDR1 is SGHVS and CDR2 FNYEAQ. The whole variable domain, remainder taken from reference TRBV7-6 and TRBJ1-2, is GAGVSQSPRYKVTKRGQDVALRCDPISGHVSLYWYRQALGQGPEFLTYFNYEAQQDKSGLPNDRFSAERPEGSISTLTIQRTEQRDSAMYRCASSLEVQGYGYTFGSGTRLTVV.

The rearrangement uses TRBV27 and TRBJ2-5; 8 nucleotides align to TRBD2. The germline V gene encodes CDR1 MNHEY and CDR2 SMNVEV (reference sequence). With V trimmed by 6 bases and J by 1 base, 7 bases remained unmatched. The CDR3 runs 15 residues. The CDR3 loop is CASRLTSATQETQYF. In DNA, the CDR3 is TGTGCCAGCAGACTGACTAGCGCCACCCAAGAGACCCAGTACTTC.

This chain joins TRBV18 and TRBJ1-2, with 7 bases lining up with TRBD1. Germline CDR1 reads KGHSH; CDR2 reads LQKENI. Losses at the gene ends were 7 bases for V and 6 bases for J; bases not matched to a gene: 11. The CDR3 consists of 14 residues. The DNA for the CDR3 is TGTGCCAGCTTCTCAGGGGGGCCCTTGGATGGCTACACCTTC. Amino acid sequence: CASFSGGPLDGYTF.

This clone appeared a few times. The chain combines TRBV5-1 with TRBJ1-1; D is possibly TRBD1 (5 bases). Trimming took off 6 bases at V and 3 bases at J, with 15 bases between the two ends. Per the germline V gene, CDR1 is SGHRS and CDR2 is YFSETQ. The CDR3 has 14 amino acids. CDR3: CASNVAGGYTEAFF. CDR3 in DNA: TGCGCCAGCAATGTGGCTGGGGGGTACACTGAAGCTTTCTTT.

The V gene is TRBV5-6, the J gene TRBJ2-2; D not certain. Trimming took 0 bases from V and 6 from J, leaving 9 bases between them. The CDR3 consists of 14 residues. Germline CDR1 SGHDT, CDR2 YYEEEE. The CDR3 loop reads CASSLGLLAGELFF. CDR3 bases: TGTGCCAGCAGCTTGGGACTTCTGGCCGGGGAGCTGTTTTTT.

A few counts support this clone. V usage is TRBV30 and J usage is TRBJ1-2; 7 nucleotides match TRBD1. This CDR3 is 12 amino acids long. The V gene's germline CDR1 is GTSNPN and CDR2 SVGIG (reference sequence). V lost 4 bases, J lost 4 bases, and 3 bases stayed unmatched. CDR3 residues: CAWTRDSYGYTF. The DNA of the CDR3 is TGTGCCTGGACCCGGGACAGCTATGGCTACACCTTC.

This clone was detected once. DNA for the CDR3: TGTGCCAGCAAGCGGGACATCAACACCGGGGAGCTGTTTTTT. Translated: CASKRDINTGELFF. This chain uses TRBV7-3 with TRBJ2-2; possibly TRBD2 for D (7 bases). CDR1 is SGHTA, CDR2 FQGTGA, per germline. The V end was cut by 7 bases, the J end by 2 bases, with 11 bases between. The CDR3 is 14 residues long.